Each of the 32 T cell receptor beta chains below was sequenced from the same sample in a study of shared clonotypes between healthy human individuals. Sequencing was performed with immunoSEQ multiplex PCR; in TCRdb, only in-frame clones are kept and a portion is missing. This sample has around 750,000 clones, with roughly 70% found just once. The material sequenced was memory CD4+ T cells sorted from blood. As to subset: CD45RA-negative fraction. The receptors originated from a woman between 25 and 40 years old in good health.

CDR3 sequence (DNA): TGTGCCAGCAGTTGGGCAGGCTCTGGAAACACCATATATTTT. Translation: CASSWAGSGNTIYF. The chain couples TRBV6-6 to TRBJ1-3, with D unresolved. Deletions cut 4 bases from V and 0 bases from J, with 7 bases between. The V gene's germline CDR1 is MNHNY and CDR2 SVGAGI (reference sequence). This CDR3 region has 14 residues.

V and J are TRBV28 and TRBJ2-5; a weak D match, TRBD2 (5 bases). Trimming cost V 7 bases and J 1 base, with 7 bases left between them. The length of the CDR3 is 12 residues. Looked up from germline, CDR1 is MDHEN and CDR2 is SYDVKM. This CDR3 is CASMEAQETQYF. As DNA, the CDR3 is TGTGCCAGCATGGAGGCCCAAGAGACCCAGTACTTC.

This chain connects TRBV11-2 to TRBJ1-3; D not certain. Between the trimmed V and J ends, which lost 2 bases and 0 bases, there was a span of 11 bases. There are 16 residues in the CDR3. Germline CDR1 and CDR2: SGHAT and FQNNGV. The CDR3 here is CASSLLRQSSGNTIYF. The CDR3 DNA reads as TGTGCCAGCAGCTTATTGAGGCAGAGCTCTGGAAACACCATATATTTT.

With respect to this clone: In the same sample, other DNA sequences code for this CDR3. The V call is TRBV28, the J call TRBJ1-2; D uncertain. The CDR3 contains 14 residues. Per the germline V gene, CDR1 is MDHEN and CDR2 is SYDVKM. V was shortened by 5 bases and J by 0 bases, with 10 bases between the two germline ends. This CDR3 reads CASSPPHANYGYTF. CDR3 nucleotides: TGTGCCAGCAGTCCCCCACACGCTAACTATGGCTACACCTTC.

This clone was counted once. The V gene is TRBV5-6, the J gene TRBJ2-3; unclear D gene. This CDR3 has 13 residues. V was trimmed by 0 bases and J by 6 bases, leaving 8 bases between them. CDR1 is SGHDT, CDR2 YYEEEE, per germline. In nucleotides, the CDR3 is TGTGCCAGCAGCTTGGGTTCTCACGATACGCAGTATTTT. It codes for CASSLGSHDTQYF. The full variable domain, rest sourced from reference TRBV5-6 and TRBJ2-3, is DAGVTQSPTHLIKTRGQQVTLRCSPKSGHDTVSWYQQALGQGPQFIFQYYEEEERQRGNFPDRFSGHQFPNYSSELNVNALLLGDSALYLCASSLGSHDTQYFGPGTRLTVL.

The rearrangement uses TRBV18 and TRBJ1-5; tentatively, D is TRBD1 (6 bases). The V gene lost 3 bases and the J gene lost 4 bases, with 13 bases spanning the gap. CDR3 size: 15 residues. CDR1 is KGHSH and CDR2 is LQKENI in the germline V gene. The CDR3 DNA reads TGTGCCAGCTCACCCCAGGGGAGTCAAAATCAGCCCCAGCATTTT. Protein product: CASSPQGSQNQPQHF.

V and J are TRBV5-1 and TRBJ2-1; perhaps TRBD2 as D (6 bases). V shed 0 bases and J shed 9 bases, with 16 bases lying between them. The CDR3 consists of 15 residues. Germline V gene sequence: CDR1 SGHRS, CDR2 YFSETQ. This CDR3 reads CASSLGWGGGAEQFF. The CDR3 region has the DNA TGCGCCAGCAGCTTGGGGTGGGGAGGAGGCGCTGAGCAGTTCTTC. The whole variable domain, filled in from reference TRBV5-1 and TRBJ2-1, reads KAGVTQTPRYLIKTRGQQVTLSCSPISGHRSVSWYQQTPGQGLQFLFEYFSETQRNKGNFPGRFSGRQFSNSRSEMNVSTLELGDSALYLCASSLGWGGGAEQFFGPGTRLTVL.

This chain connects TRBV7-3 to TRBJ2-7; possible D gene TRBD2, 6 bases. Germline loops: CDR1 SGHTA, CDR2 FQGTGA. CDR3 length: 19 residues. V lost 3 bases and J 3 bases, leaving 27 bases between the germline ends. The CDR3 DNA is TGTGCCAGCAGCTTCCCCAGAGTCGGCAGCCGGAGGGACCGCTACGAGCAGTACTTC. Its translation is CASSFPRVGSRRDRYEQYF.

The CDR3, as DNA: TGTGCCAGCACTTCCGTGGGCGGGAGCTCCGAGCAGTACTTC. Residues: CASTSVGGSSEQYF. V and J are TRBV25-1 and TRBJ2-5, with TRBD2 matching 7 bases. The closer fit of TRBJ2-7 to the DNA end suggests the J call may be wrong. The CDR3 has 14 residues. Germline V CDR1 and CDR2: MGHDK, SYGVNS.

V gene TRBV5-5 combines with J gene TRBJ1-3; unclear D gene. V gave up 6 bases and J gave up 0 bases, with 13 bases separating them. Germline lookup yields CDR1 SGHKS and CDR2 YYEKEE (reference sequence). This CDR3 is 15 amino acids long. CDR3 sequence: CASIKTQNSGNTIYF. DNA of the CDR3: TGTGCCAGCATTAAAACACAGAACTCTGGAAACACCATATATTTT.

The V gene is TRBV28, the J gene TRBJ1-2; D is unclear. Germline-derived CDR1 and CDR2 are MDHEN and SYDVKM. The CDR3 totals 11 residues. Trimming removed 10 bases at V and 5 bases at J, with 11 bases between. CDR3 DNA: TGTGCCATAGGCGAATTTTATGGCTACACCTTC. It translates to CAIGEFYGYTF.

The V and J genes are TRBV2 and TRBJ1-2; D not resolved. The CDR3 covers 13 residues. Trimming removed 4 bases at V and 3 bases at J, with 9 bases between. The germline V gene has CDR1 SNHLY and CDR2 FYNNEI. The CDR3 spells CASSVDTDYGYTF. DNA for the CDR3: TGTGCCAGCAGTGTCGACACCGACTATGGCTACACCTTC.

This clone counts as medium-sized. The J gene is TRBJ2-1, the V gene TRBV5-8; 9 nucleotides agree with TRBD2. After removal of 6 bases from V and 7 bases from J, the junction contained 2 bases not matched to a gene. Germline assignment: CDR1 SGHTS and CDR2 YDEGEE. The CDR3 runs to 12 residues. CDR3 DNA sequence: TGTGCCAGCAAAACTAGCGGGAATGAGCAGTTCTTC. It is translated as CASKTSGNEQFF.

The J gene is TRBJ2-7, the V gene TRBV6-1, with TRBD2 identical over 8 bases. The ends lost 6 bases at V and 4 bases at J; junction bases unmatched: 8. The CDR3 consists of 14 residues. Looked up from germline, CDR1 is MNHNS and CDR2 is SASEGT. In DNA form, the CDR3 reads TGTGCCAGCAGGAGCGGGAGCCCCAATTACGAGCAGTACTTC. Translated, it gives CASRSGSPNYEQYF.

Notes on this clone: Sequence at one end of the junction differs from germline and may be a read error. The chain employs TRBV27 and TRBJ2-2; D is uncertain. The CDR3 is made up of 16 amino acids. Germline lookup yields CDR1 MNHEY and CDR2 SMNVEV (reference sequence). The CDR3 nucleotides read TGTGCCAGCAGTCTATCTAAGACCGCGAACACCGGGGAGCTGTTTTTT. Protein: CASSLSKTANTGELFF.

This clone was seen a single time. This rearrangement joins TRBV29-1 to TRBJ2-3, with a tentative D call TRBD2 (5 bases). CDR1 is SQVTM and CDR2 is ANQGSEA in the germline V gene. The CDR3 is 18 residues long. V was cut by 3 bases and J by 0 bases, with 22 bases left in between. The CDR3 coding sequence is TGCAGCGTTGACAGCAATTCGGGGAGCGGATATAGCACAGATACGCAGTATTTT. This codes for CSVDSNSGSGYSTDTQYF.

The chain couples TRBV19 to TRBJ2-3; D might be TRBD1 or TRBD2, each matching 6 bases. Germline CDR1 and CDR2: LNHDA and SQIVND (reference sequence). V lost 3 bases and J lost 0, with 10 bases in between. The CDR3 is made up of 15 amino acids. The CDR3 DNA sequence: TGTGCCAGTAGTATCTGGGGGGCTAGCACAGATACGCAGTATTTT. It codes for CASSIWGASTDTQYF.

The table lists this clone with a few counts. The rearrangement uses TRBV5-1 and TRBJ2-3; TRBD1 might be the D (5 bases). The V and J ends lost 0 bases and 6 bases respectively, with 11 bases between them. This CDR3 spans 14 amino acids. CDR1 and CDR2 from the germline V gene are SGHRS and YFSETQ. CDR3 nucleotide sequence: TGCGCCAGCAGCTTGGATTTGAAGGGGGATACGCAGTATTTT. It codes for CASSLDLKGDTQYF.

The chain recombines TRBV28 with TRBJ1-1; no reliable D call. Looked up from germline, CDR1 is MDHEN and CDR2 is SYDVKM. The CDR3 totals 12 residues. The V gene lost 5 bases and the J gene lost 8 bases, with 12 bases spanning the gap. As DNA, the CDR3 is TGTGCCAGCAGTACCGAGGCCCGGGAAGCTTTCTTT. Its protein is CASSTEAREAFF.

CDR3 residues: CASSTDRFNQPQHF. CDR3 nucleotides: TGTGCCAGTAGTACAGACAGATTTAATCAGCCCCAGCATTTT. This chain links TRBV19 with TRBJ1-5; tentative D call: TRBD1 (5 bases). The CDR3 extends over 14 amino acids. With 4 bases removed from V and 4 bases from J, the gap between germline ends came to 11 bases. Germline V gene data show CDR1 as LNHDA and CDR2 as SQIVND (reference sequence).

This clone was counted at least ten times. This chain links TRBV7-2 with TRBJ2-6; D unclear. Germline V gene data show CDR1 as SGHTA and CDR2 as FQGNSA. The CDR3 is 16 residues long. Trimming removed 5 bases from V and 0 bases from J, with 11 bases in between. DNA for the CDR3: TGTGCCAGCAGCATTGACCAACGCTCTGGGGCCAACGTCCTGACTTTC. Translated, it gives CASSIDQRSGANVLTF.

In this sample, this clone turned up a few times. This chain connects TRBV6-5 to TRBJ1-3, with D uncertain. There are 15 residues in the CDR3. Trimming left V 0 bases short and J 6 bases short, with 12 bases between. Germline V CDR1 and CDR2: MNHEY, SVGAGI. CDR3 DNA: TGTGCCAGCAGTTACTCGATGCGGCCTCCAAACACCATATATTTT. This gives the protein CASSYSMRPPNTIYF.

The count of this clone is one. The CDR3 reads CASSLESGSTDTQYF. The DNA of the CDR3 is TGCGCCAGCAGCTTGGAAAGCGGGAGCACAGATACGCAGTATTTT. The chain uses TRBV5-1 and TRBJ2-3; a possible D gene is TRBD2 (6 bases). The CDR3 consists of 15 residues. Germline assignment: CDR1 SGHRS and CDR2 YFSETQ. V lost 0 bases and J 0 bases, leaving 8 bases between the germline ends.

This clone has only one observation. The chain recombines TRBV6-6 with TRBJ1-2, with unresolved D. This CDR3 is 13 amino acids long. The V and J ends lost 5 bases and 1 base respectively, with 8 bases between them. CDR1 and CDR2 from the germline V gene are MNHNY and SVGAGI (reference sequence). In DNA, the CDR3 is TGTGCCAGCAGTAAACAGATTAACTATGGCTACACCTTC. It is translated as CASSKQINYGYTF.

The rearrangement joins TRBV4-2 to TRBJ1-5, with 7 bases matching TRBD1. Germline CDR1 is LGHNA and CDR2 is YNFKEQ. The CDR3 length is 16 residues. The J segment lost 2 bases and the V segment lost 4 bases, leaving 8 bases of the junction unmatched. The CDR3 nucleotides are TGTGCCAGCAGCCCCTGGAAAGGGGGCCGCAATCAGCCCCAGCATTTT. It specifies CASSPWKGGRNQPQHF.

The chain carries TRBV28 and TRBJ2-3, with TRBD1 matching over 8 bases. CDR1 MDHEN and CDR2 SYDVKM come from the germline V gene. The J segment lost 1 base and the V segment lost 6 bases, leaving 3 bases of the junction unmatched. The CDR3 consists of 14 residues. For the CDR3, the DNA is TGTGCCAGCAGAGTGACAGGGGGCACAGATACGCAGTATTTT. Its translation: CASRVTGGTDTQYF. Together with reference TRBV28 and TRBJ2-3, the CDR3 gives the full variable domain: DVKVTQSSRYLVKRTGEKVFLECVQDMDHENMFWYRQDPGLGLRLIYFSYDVKMKEKGDIPEGYSVSREKKERFSLILESASTNQTSMYLCASRVTGGTDTQYFGPGTRLTVL.

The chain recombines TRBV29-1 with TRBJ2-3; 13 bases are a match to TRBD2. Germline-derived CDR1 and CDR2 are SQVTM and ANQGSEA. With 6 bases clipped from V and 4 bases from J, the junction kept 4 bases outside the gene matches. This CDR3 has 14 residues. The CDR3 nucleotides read TGCAGCGTAGCCGGACTAGCGGGAGCAGATACGCAGTATTTT. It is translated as CSVAGLAGADTQYF.

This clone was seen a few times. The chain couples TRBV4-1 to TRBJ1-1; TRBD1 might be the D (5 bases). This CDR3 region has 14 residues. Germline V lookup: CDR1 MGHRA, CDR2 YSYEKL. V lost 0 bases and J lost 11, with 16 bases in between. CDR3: CASSQDLFQGTAFF. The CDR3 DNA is TGCGCCAGCAGCCAAGATTTGTTTCAGGGTACGGCTTTCTTT.

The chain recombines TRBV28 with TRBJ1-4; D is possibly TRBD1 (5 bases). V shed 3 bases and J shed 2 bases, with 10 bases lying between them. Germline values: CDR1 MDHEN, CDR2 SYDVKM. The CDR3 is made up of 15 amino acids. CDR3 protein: CASSFSWGTNEKLFF. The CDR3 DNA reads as TGTGCCAGCAGTTTCTCGTGGGGGACTAATGAAAAACTGTTTTTT. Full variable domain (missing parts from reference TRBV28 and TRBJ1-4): DVKVTQSSRYLVKRTGEKVFLECVQDMDHENMFWYRQDPGLGLRLIYFSYDVKMKEKGDIPEGYSVSREKKERFSLILESASTNQTSMYLCASSFSWGTNEKLFFGSGTQLSVL.

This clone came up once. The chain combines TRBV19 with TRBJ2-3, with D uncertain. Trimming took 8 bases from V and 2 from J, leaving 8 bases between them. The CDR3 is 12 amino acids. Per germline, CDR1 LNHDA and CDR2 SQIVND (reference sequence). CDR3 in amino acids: CASGVSTDTQYF. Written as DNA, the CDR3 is TGTGCCAGTGGGGTTTCCACAGATACGCAGTATTTT.

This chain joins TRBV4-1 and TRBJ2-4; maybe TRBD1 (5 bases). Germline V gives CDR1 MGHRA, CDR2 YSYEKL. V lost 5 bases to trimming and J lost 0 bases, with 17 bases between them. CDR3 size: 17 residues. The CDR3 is CASSDPRVVQAKNIQYF. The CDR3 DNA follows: TGCGCCAGCAGCGATCCCAGGGTTGTGCAAGCCAAAAACATTCAGTACTTC.

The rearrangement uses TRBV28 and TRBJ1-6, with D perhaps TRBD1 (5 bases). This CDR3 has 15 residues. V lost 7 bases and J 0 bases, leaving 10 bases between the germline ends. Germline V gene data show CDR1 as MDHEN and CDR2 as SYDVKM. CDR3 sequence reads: CASIDSSSYNSPLHF. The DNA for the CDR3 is TGTGCCAGCATCGACAGTAGCTCCTATAATTCACCCCTCCACTTT.